Listed below are T cell receptor beta chains from one sample, sequenced in a study of CXCR3-negative and CXCR3-positive naive CD8 T cells. TCRdb reprocessed the 5' RACE reads and keeps a single row for each CDR3 protein, giving no DNA. In total, the table holds around 140,000 distinct CDR3 sequences. The sequenced sample was naive CXCR3- CD8+ T cells from blood. The receptors were gathered from a human donor in good health. Some clones in this sample may be carry-over from other donors' samples. The CDR3 runs from the conserved cysteine through the conserved F or W. The listing skips clone size in some rows; elsewhere it reads once, few, many or a size class.

CDR3aa	v_gene	j_gene	abundance
CASSLASLEQFF	TRBV5-8	TRBJ2-1	medium-sized
CASSKGFQETQYF	TRBV12-3/TRBV12-4	TRBJ2-5	-
CSAVTSEGQYF	TRBV29-1	TRBJ2-3	-
CASRAGTDTQYF	TRBV7-9	TRBJ2-3	-
CASSWQPGGYEQYF	TRBV6-2/TRBV6-3	TRBJ2-7	-
CASSFERDSVSTNEKLFF	TRBV6-2/TRBV6-3	TRBJ1-4	-
CASSHRTVAGELFF	TRBV7-9	TRBJ2-2	-
CASSASRGPAYEQYF	TRBV6-2/TRBV6-3	TRBJ2-7	-
CASSLEGQKSSYEQYF	TRBV7-8	TRBJ2-7	-
CASNPTGTGVLNTEAFF	TRBV7-9	TRBJ1-1	-
CASSPESGGFRAYEQYF	TRBV10-1	TRBJ2-7	-
CASSLSVRGTEAFF	TRBV12-3/TRBV12-4	TRBJ1-1	-
CASSHGLAGVNEQSF	TRBV9	TRBJ2-1	-
CASSLGTGSTYEQYF	TRBV28	TRBJ2-7	-
CASSWGWDTGELFF	TRBV12-3/TRBV12-4	TRBJ2-2	-
CASSYGPDVELFF	TRBV6-6	TRBJ2-2	-
CASSRGPRPGSNEQFF	TRBV4-3	TRBJ2-1	-
CSVVGSNTGELFF	TRBV29-1	TRBJ2-2	-
CASSDGTSGNTGELFF	TRBV6-4	TRBJ2-2	-
CAVQGATPHEQYF	TRBV2	TRBJ2-7	-
CSVQGAGNTIYF	TRBV29-1	TRBJ1-3	-
CASSLSAGGHEQYF	TRBV13	TRBJ2-7	-
CASSWDTEAFF	TRBV5-6	TRBJ1-1	-
CASSEWTSGGVGDTQYF	TRBV2	TRBJ2-3	-
CASSLSPRTTYNEQFF	TRBV11-2	TRBJ2-1	-
CASSSSGGAKYDEQFF	TRBV12-3/TRBV12-4	TRBJ2-1	-
CASSGGLNNEQFF	TRBV28	TRBJ2-1	-
CASGGGLYEQHF	TRBV12-3/TRBV12-4	TRBJ2-7	-
CASSQDSLALETQYF	TRBV3-1	TRBJ2-5	-
CSASPTQRNSYNEQFF	TRBV20-1	TRBJ2-1	-
CASSDGGSTDTQYF	TRBV6-4	TRBJ2-3	-
CASSPGTSGFNEQFF	TRBV27	TRBJ2-1	-
CASRYLGGPYNDQFF	TRBV27	TRBJ2-1	-
CSAPGGTQETQYF	TRBV20-1	TRBJ2-5	-
CASSLFGGNSYEQYF	TRBV28	TRBJ2-7	-
CSVLGQPLGLPYEQYF	TRBV29-1	TRBJ2-7	-
CASSLVPHEQYF	TRBV7-9	TRBJ2-7	-
CASNDEQMNTEAFF	TRBV12-3/TRBV12-4	TRBJ1-1	-
CASSPGVTYNEQFF	TRBV27	TRBJ2-1	-
CASSAGQGANEQYF	TRBV5-4	TRBJ2-7	-
CASSLYARGTDTQYF	TRBV28	TRBJ2-3	-
CASSYYLGSAAGELFF	TRBV6-6	TRBJ2-2	-
CASSWGGTYEQYF	TRBV5-5	TRBJ2-7	-
CSAERPGGPVTEAFF	TRBV20-1	TRBJ1-1	-
CASSQEGTAVLSTDTQYF	TRBV4-1	TRBJ2-3	-
CASSEALGNTYEQYF	TRBV6-1	TRBJ2-7	-